These 22 T cell receptor beta chains were all obtained from the same sample, sequenced in a study of T-cell reconstitution after alpha-beta-depleted transplantation in children. The TCRbeta library was prepared with unique molecular identifiers. TCRdb ran MiXCR on the PCR reads and lists one entry per CDR3 protein. The top ten clones hold 28% of a sample with about 980,000 distinct CDR3 sequences, about 29% of them seen once. Sequencing was performed on PBMCs, mostly from graft donor cells, taken 360 days after TCRalphabeta/CD19-depleted stem cell transplant. The receptors were gathered from a boy under two years old who had a stem cell transplant for SCID, so the T cells may come from the graft donor.

The chain joins TRBV5-5 to TRBJ2-1; D call uncertain. V was trimmed by 2 bases and J by 12 bases, leaving 6 bases between them. Germline V gives CDR1 SGHKS, CDR2 YYEKEE (reference sequence). The CDR3 is made up of 10 amino acids. In DNA, the CDR3 is TGTGCCAGCAGCTTAAAGGGGCAGTTCTTC. It specifies CASSLKGQFF.

The rearrangement joins TRBV2 to TRBJ2-5; 7 bases line up with TRBD2. Germline loops: CDR1 SNHLY, CDR2 FYNNEI. The CDR3 covers 16 residues. After removal of 5 bases from V and 1 base from J, the junction contained 10 bases not matched to a gene. The CDR3 protein is CASSLWEGELQETQYF. The CDR3 DNA follows: TGTGCCAGCAGTCTCTGGGAGGGAGAACTCCAAGAGACCCAGTACTTC. The variable domain in full, completed from reference TRBV2 and TRBJ2-5, reads EPEVTQTPSHQVTQMGQEVILRCVPISNHLYFYWYRQILGQKVEFLVSFYNNEISEKSEIFDDQFSVERPDGSNFTLKIRSTKLEDSAMYFCASSLWEGELQETQYFGPGTRLLVL.

This sequence joins TRBV24-1 and TRBJ1-3, with D possibly matching TRBD1 (5 bases). Deletions cut 5 bases from V and 0 bases from J, with 22 bases between. This CDR3 has 19 residues. Germline CDR1 reads KGHDR; CDR2 reads SFDVKD. The CDR3 DNA reads as TGTGCCACCAGTGGTAACCGGGACCGAGGGACCCACTCTGGAAACACCATATATTTT. It translates to CATSGNRDRGTHSGNTIYF.

This clonotype was recorded a few times. This chain uses TRBV15 with TRBJ2-5; D perhaps matches TRBD1 (6 bases). Trimming removed 2 bases at V and 6 bases at J, with 13 bases between. The CDR3 is 14 residues long. The germline V gene has CDR1 LNHNV and CDR2 YYDKDF (reference sequence). CDR3 sequence (DNA): TGTGCCACCAGCAGAATACAGGGTTTGAAGACCCAGTACTTC. The encoded protein is CATSRIQGLKTQYF.

The chain couples TRBV9 to TRBJ2-3; D perhaps matches TRBD2 (5 bases). Germline-derived CDR1 and CDR2 are SGDLS and YYNGEE. Trimming pared 0 bases from V and 2 bases from J, leaving 7 bases between. This CDR3 has 14 amino acids. CDR3 nucleotide sequence: TGTGCCAGCAGCGTAGGGGAGCCCACAGATACGCAGTATTTT. It specifies CASSVGEPTDTQYF.

The chain has TRBV7-9 and TRBJ2-4; 11 bases agree with TRBD2. V dropped 8 bases and J dropped 1; count of bases not matched to a gene: 1. Looked up from germline, CDR1 is SEHNR and CDR2 is FQNEAQ (reference sequence). The CDR3 has 14 residues. The CDR3 nucleotides are TGTGCCAGCGGGACTAGCGGTGCCAAAAACATTCAGTACTTC. It translates to CASGTSGAKNIQYF.

This chain links TRBV7-2 with TRBJ2-1; 9 bases are shared with TRBD2. Losses at the gene ends were 2 bases for V and 4 bases for J; bases not matched to a gene: 3. Germline lookup yields CDR1 SGHTA and CDR2 FQGNSA. The CDR3 has 15 residues. In nucleotides, the CDR3 is TGTGCCAGCAGCTTAAAAGCGGGGGGATACAATGAGCAGTTCTTC. It yields the protein CASSLKAGGYNEQFF.

This chain uses TRBV10-3 with TRBJ1-1; 10 bases fit TRBD1. The V segment lost 0 bases and the J segment 3 bases; nucleotides outside the gene matches: 4. The CDR3 consists of 16 residues. CDR1 is ENHRY and CDR2 is SYGVKD in the germline V gene. CDR3 in amino acids: CAISESYGTGDTEAFF. The CDR3 DNA sequence: TGTGCCATCAGTGAGTCGTATGGGACAGGGGACACTGAAGCTTTCTTT.

The gene calls are TRBV15 and TRBJ2-4; the D call may be TRBD1 or TRBD2 (5 bases each). Trimming cost V 0 bases and J 4 bases, with 16 bases left between them. In germline, CDR1 is LNHNV, CDR2 YYDKDF (reference sequence). CDR3 length equals 17 residues. CDR3 sequence: CATSREFGRGEKNIQYF. CDR3 coding DNA: TGTGCCACCAGCAGAGAATTTGGTAGGGGAGAGAAAAACATTCAGTACTTC.

The chain employs TRBV27 and TRBJ1-1, with 9 bases aligning to TRBD1. The CDR3 extends over 16 amino acids. Germline V lookup: CDR1 MNHEY, CDR2 SMNVEV (reference sequence). The trim removed 3 bases at V and 1 base at J, leaving 6 bases unmatched. The CDR3 loop reads CASSFANRGPNTEAFF. The DNA for the CDR3 is TGTGCCAGCAGTTTTGCTAACAGGGGGCCGAACACTGAAGCTTTCTTT.

The chain links TRBV5-1 to TRBJ2-1; 10 nucleotides agree with TRBD1. Per germline, CDR1 SGHRS and CDR2 YFSETQ. CDR3 length equals 13 residues. The trim removed 4 bases at V and 8 bases at J, leaving 3 bases unmatched. DNA for the CDR3: TGCGCCAGCAGCGCGGGACAGGGGTATGAGCAGTTCTTC. Translated, it gives CASSAGQGYEQFF.

V gene TRBV6-5 combines with J gene TRBJ2-7; D unclear. CDR1 and CDR2 from the germline V gene are MNHEY and SVGAGI. The CDR3 loop spans 14 amino acids. The V end was cut by 2 bases, the J end by 2 bases, with 10 bases between. The CDR3 nucleotides read TGTGCCAGCAGTTACGATCGGCCGCCCTACGAGCAGTACTTC. It encodes CASSYDRPPYEQYF.

This clonotype has a handful of counts. The chain couples TRBV5-5 to TRBJ2-7; 8 bases line up with TRBD1. V was clipped by 2 bases and J by 5 bases; unmatched bases: 9. The CDR3 spans 15 residues. Germline CDR1 SGHKS, CDR2 YYEKEE (reference sequence). CDR3 loop: CASSFLRDRTNEQYF. In nucleotides, the CDR3 is TGTGCCAGCAGCTTCCTCCGGGACAGGACCAACGAGCAGTACTTC.

V is TRBV20-1 and J is TRBJ1-5; the D is unclear. Trimming removed 0 bases at V and 2 bases at J, with 11 bases between. The length of the CDR3 is 15 residues. Germline V gene sequence: CDR1 DFQATT, CDR2 SNEGSKA (reference sequence). CDR3 sequence reads: CSARDPGGGNQPQHF. The CDR3 DNA follows: TGCAGTGCTAGAGATCCAGGCGGGGGCAATCAGCCCCAGCATTTT.

The chain links TRBV4-1 to TRBJ1-3, with 10 bases aligning to TRBD1. The CDR3 sequence is 15 residues long. CDR1 is MGHRA, CDR2 YSYEKL, per germline. Trimming at V came to 7 bases and at J to 8 bases, leaving 11 bases not matched to a gene. CDR3 loop: CASTRTGGQADTIYF. The CDR3 nucleotides are TGCGCCAGCACACGGACAGGGGGACAAGCGGACACCATATATTTT.

This clonotype came up a few times. This rearrangement joins TRBV13 to TRBJ2-5; D gene unclear. V dropped 2 bases and J dropped 1 base, with 11 bases sitting between them. CDR1 is PRHDT and CDR2 is FYEKMQ in the germline V gene (reference sequence). The CDR3 has 15 amino acids. The chain's CDR3 is CASSLSVGGQETQYF. The CDR3 DNA follows: TGTGCCAGCAGCTTATCGGTCGGCGGCCAAGAGACCCAGTACTTC.

This clonotype was seen only a few times. The chain recombines TRBV3-1 with TRBJ2-1; TRBD1 is a possible D gene (5 bases). Trimming cost V 6 bases and J 2 bases, with 11 bases left between them. Germline lookup yields CDR1 LGHDT and CDR2 YNNKEL (reference sequence). The CDR3 extends over 14 amino acids. The DNA of the CDR3 is TGTGCCAGCAGTGTGGGGCCAGCCTACAATGAGCAGTTCTTC. This gives the protein CASSVGPAYNEQFF.

The chain carries TRBV10-2 and TRBJ2-7; TRBD1 might be the D (6 bases). Germline CDR1 and CDR2: WSHSY and SAAADI. The CDR3 consists of 14 residues. Trimming shortened V by 2 bases and J by 6 bases, and 14 bases separated the two germline ends. CDR3 residues: CASSEAPRGAEQYF. CDR3 DNA: TGCGCCAGCAGTGAGGCGCCCAGGGGAGCCGAGCAGTACTTC.

The chain recombines TRBV27 with TRBJ2-1; weak D call: TRBD1 (5 bases). The germline V gene has CDR1 MNHEY and CDR2 SMNVEV (reference sequence). This CDR3 region has 14 residues. V lost 2 bases and J 7 bases, leaving 12 bases between the germline ends. The DNA for the CDR3 is TGTGCCAGCAGTTTACAGGGCTGGGGAAATGAGCAGTTCTTC. It translates to CASSLQGWGNEQFF.

This clonotype turned up a few times. This chain connects TRBV15 to TRBJ2-5; D is undetermined. The germline V gene has CDR1 LNHNV and CDR2 YYDKDF (reference sequence). Trimming removed 1 base from V and 1 base from J, with 7 bases in between. This CDR3 spans 14 amino acids. The CDR3 here is CATSRGYSQETQYF. The CDR3 nucleotides read TGTGCCACCAGCAGAGGGTACAGCCAAGAGACCCAGTACTTC. Complete variable domain (other parts from reference TRBV15 and TRBJ2-5): DAMVIQNPRYQVTQFGKPVTLSCSQTLNHNVMYWYQQKSSQAPKLLFHYYDKDFNNEADTPDNFQSRRPNTSFCFLDIRSPGLGDTAMYLCATSRGYSQETQYFGPGTRLLVL.

At least ten counts were recorded for this clonotype. The CDR3 sequence: CASSLSNRGRGPYNEQFF. In nucleotides, the CDR3 is TGTGCCAGCAGTTTATCGAACAGGGGAAGAGGTCCTTACAATGAGCAGTTCTTC. The chain employs TRBV27 and TRBJ2-1; the match to TRBD1 covers 7 bases. Germline CDR1 MNHEY, CDR2 SMNVEV (reference sequence). The CDR3 spans 18 residues. The V and J ends lost 0 bases and 4 bases, in that order; junction bases with no gene match: 12.

This chain joins TRBV7-9 and TRBJ2-1; tentative D call: TRBD1 (6 bases). The V end was cut by 5 bases, the J end by 3 bases, with 17 bases between. There are 16 residues in the CDR3. Germline lookup yields CDR1 SEHNR and CDR2 FQNEAQ (reference sequence). CDR3 sequence: CASSTRYQGRYNEQFF. CDR3 bases: TGTGCCAGCAGCACTAGGTATCAGGGGCGCTACAATGAGCAGTTCTTC. Full variable domain (rest looked up from reference TRBV7-9 and TRBJ2-1): DTGVSQNPRHKITKRGQNVTFRCDPISEHNRLYWYRQTLGQGPEFLTYFQNEAQLEKSRLLSDRFSAERPKGSFSTLEIQRTEQGDSAMYLCASSTRYQGRYNEQFFGPGTRLTVL.